The next 23 T cell receptor beta chains were all read from a single sample in a study of T cell responses to AZD1222 COVID-19 vaccine. The table came from immunoSEQ multiplex PCR; TCRdb's copy has only in-frame clones and leaves some out. This sample yields around 110,000 clones, of which about nine tenths are seen a single time; 3.5% to 4.5% belongs to the top ten. The starting material was peripheral blood, obtained on day 0 of AZD1222 vaccination. These receptors all stem from an adult in good health.

The rearrangement links TRBV3-1 (or the pseudogene TRBV3-2) to TRBJ1-2; the match to TRBD1 covers 8 bases. Germline CDR1 is LGHDT and CDR2 is YNNKEL (reference sequence). The ends lost 0 bases at V and 5 bases at J; junction bases unmatched: 8. The CDR3 contains 16 residues. CDR3 bases: TGTGCCAGCAGCCAAGAGGTCAGGGGGCTAGGGTATGGCTACACCTTC. This encodes CASSQEVRGLGYGYTF.

The chain links TRBV18 to TRBJ2-1; the match to TRBD1 covers 8 bases. Per the germline V gene, CDR1 is KGHSH and CDR2 is LQKENI. The CDR3 has 14 amino acids. V shed 8 bases and J 6 bases; nucleotides not matched to a gene: 9. The chain's CDR3 is CASKTGDPSNEQFF. CDR3 in DNA: TGTGCCAGCAAGACAGGGGACCCCTCCAATGAGCAGTTCTTC. Filled out from reference TRBV18 and TRBJ2-1, the complete variable domain reads NAGVMQNPRHLVRRRGQEARLRCSPMKGHSHVYWYRQLPEEGLKFMVYLQKENIIDESGMPKERFSAEFPKEGPSILRIQQVVRGDSAAYFCASKTGDPSNEQFFGPGTRLTVL.

This CDR3 is CAISLQNTNTEAFF. CDR3 sequence (DNA): TGTGCCATCAGTCTACAGAATACGAACACTGAAGCTTTCTTT. The rearrangement joins TRBV10-3 to TRBJ1-1; D remains unclear. The CDR3 consists of 14 residues. V lost 5 bases, J lost 1 base, and 11 bases lay in between. Germline CDR1 ENHRY, CDR2 SYGVKD.

This clone was detected once. This CDR3 reads CASQTPRATNEKLFF. The CDR3 nucleotides read TGTGCCAGCCAAACCCCCAGGGCAACTAATGAAAAACTGTTTTTT. This chain uses TRBV28 with TRBJ1-4; TRBD1 is a possible D gene (5 bases). Trimming stripped 8 bases from V and 0 bases from J, with 13 bases between. Germline V gene lookup returns CDR1 MDHEN and CDR2 SYDVKM. This CDR3 spans 15 amino acids.

This clone has a single count. The V call is TRBV7-3, the J call TRBJ1-2; D is perhaps TRBD1 (5 bases). CDR3 size: 16 residues. Per the germline V gene, CDR1 is SGHTA and CDR2 is FQGTGA. V was shortened by 5 bases and J by 2 bases, with 18 bases between the two germline ends. The CDR3 bases are TGTGCCAGCAGCCCTGGGACGGCCCGACCCAACTATGGCTACACCTTC. The encoded protein is CASSPGTARPNYGYTF.

V gene TRBV4-3 combines with J gene TRBJ2-1, with 7 bases matching TRBD1. Germline V lookup: CDR1 LGHNA, CDR2 YSLEER. The junction had 6 bases not matched to a gene; V was cut back by 1 base and J by 6 bases. This CDR3 is built from 15 residues. This CDR3 is CASSQVRQGGNEQFF. DNA of the CDR3: TGCGCCAGCAGCCAAGTCAGACAGGGTGGCAATGAGCAGTTCTTC.

Remarks on this clone: This sample includes further DNA sequences coding for the same CDR3. The chain employs TRBV6-4 and TRBJ1-6, with D hard to call. Per the germline V gene, CDR1 is MRHNA and CDR2 is SNTAGT. V dropped 6 bases and J dropped 5 bases, with 11 bases sitting between them. CDR3 size: 14 residues. CDR3 region: CASSPGQDNSPLHF. In DNA, the CDR3 is TGTGCCAGCAGCCCCGGGCAGGATAATTCACCCCTCCACTTT.

V gene TRBV5-5 combines with J gene TRBJ2-2; D might be TRBD1 (6 bases). V shed 1 base and J shed 6 bases, with 22 bases lying between them. Per the germline V gene, CDR1 is SGHKS and CDR2 is YYEKEE (reference sequence). This CDR3 contains 18 residues. The CDR3 bases are TGTGCCAGCAGCTTGTACCTTGGAGGTACAGGGTGGTCCGGGGAGCTGTTTTTT. Translation gives CASSLYLGGTGWSGELFF.

CDR3 region: CASKGAGGMDSPLHF. The CDR3 DNA sequence: TGCGCCAGCAAGGGGGCAGGGGGCATGGATTCACCCCTCCACTTT. The genes are TRBV10-2 and TRBJ1-6; 8 bases fit TRBD1. With 7 bases clipped from V and 8 bases from J, the junction kept 10 bases outside the gene matches. The CDR3 loop spans 15 amino acids. The germline V gene encodes CDR1 WSHSY and CDR2 SAAADI.

V usage is TRBV6-2 or TRBV6-3 and J usage is TRBJ1-6, with 7 bases matching TRBD1. The CDR3 runs 17 residues. CDR1 MNHEY and CDR2 SVGEGT come from the germline V gene. V was pared by 5 bases and J by 4 bases, with 11 bases of the junction left unmatched. CDR3: CASSLILQQGYNSPLHF. CDR3 DNA sequence: TGTGCCAGCAGTCTCATCCTTCAACAGGGGTATAATTCACCCCTCCACTTT.

DNA of the CDR3: TGTGCCAGTACCCTTCGCGCGGGGACCACTGAAGCTTTCTTT. It translates to CASTLRAGTTEAFF. The chain links TRBV19 to TRBJ1-1, with D tentatively TRBD1 (5 bases). Germline V gene sequence: CDR1 LNHDA, CDR2 SQIVND (reference sequence). Trimming stripped 7 bases from V and 4 bases from J, with 16 bases between. This CDR3 comprises 14 residues. Combining the CDR3 with reference TRBV19 and TRBJ1-1 gives the whole variable domain DGGITQSPKYLFRKEGQNVTLSCEQNLNHDAMYWYRQDPGQGLRLIYYSQIVNDFQKGDIAEGYSVSREKKESFPLTVTSAQKNPTAFYLCASTLRAGTTEAFFGQGTRLTVV.

The chain employs TRBV6-4 and TRBJ2-3; D uncertain. V lost 0 bases and J 5 bases, leaving 12 bases between the germline ends. Germline CDR1 MRHNA, CDR2 SNTAGT. The CDR3 consists of 15 residues. The CDR3 DNA sequence: TGTGCCAGCAGTGACTCGCAGGCCGGCAGAGATACGCAGTATTTT. Residues: CASSDSQAGRDTQYF.

This rearrangement joins TRBV6-4 to TRBJ2-3; D is possibly TRBD2 (5 bases). This CDR3 region has 13 residues. V lost 5 bases, J lost 2 bases, and 8 bases lay in between. Germline assignment: CDR1 MRHNA and CDR2 SNTAGT. CDR3 in amino acids: CASSQDSTDTQYF. CDR3 sequence (DNA): TGTGCCAGCAGTCAGGACTCCACAGATACGCAGTATTTT.

Comment on this clone: An end of the junction differs from the germline gene, which may be a read error. The gene calls are TRBV25-1 and TRBJ1-5, with TRBD1 identical over 9 bases. This CDR3 has 14 residues. Germline assignment: CDR1 MGHDK and CDR2 SYGVNS. Written as DNA, the CDR3 is TGTGCCAGCACAACGGGACAGGGCAACCAGCCCCAGCATTTT. It yields the protein CASTTGQGNQPQHF.

The rearrangement uses TRBV18 and TRBJ2-1; TRBD2 matches 7 bases. Germline V gene lookup returns CDR1 KGHSH and CDR2 LQKENI. CDR3 length: 16 residues. J was trimmed by 4 bases and V by 2 bases; bases with no gene match: 8. CDR3 residues: CASSPKSGTTYNEQFF. As DNA, the CDR3 is TGTGCCAGCTCACCAAAGTCCGGGACTACTTACAATGAGCAGTTCTTC.

The V gene is TRBV9, the J gene TRBJ2-3; D is undetermined. CDR1 is SGDLS and CDR2 is YYNGEE in the germline V gene. The CDR3 totals 15 residues. The germline V and J ends were trimmed by 2 bases and 4 bases, with 14 bases remaining between them. The CDR3 protein is CASSVQSETPDTQYF. Written as DNA, the CDR3 is TGTGCCAGCAGCGTTCAATCCGAGACCCCAGATACGCAGTATTTT.

The CDR3 coding sequence is TGTGCCAGTACCCGATATTTGACAGATCCTAGCAATCAGCCCCAGCATTTT. Residues: CASTRYLTDPSNQPQHF. The genes are TRBV19 and TRBJ1-5, with a tentative D call TRBD1 (5 bases). V was shortened by 7 bases and J by 0 bases, with 19 bases between the two germline ends. Germline CDR1 and CDR2: LNHDA and SQIVND (reference sequence). The length of the CDR3 is 17 residues.

This clone turned up a few times. The chain is built from TRBV29-1 and TRBJ2-7; TRBD2 agrees at 7 bases. The ends lost 1 base at V and 3 bases at J; junction bases unmatched: 12. This CDR3 is 16 amino acids long. Germline-derived CDR1 and CDR2 are SQVTM and ANQGSEA. The CDR3 protein is CSVEAPGLQAYYEQYF. The CDR3 region has the DNA TGCAGCGTTGAAGCCCCGGGACTACAAGCTTACTACGAGCAGTACTTC.

The J gene is TRBJ1-1, the V gene TRBV19, with D perhaps TRBD1 (6 bases). V lost 5 bases to trimming and J lost 1 base, with 17 bases between them. Germline assignment: CDR1 LNHDA and CDR2 SQIVND (reference sequence). CDR3 length: 16 amino acids. The CDR3 reads CASSLLRGLGNTEAFF. The CDR3 DNA follows: TGTGCCAGTAGTCTCCTCAGGGGACTCGGGAACACTGAAGCTTTCTTT.

This clone occurred once. The chain joins TRBV29-1 to TRBJ2-7; D gene unclear. Germline CDR1 is SQVTM and CDR2 is ANQGSEA. V gave up 3 bases and J gave up 3 bases, with 12 bases separating them. CDR3 size: 13 residues. CDR3 region: CSVDGVERYEQYF. In DNA form, the CDR3 reads TGCAGCGTTGATGGGGTAGAGCGCTACGAGCAGTACTTC.

The chain uses TRBV24-1 and TRBJ2-3; 7 bases match TRBD1. V lost 2 bases, J lost 4 bases, and 5 bases stayed unmatched. Germline V gives CDR1 KGHDR, CDR2 SFDVKD. The CDR3 extends over 15 amino acids. The CDR3 coding sequence is TGTGCCACCAGTGATTCCGGGACAGTCGCAGATACGCAGTATTTT. Its translation: CATSDSGTVADTQYF.

The V call is TRBV9, the J call TRBJ2-7, with 9 nucleotides matching TRBD2. The V segment lost 3 bases and the J segment 2 bases; nucleotides outside the gene matches: 6. The CDR3 length is 15 residues. Germline V gene data show CDR1 as SGDLS and CDR2 as YYNGEE. The CDR3 DNA is TGTGCCAGCAGCGCCGAGCCTAGCGGGGCCTACGAGCAGTACTTC. It specifies CASSAEPSGAYEQYF.

The chain has TRBV27 and TRBJ1-6; D not certain. With 3 bases removed from V and 13 bases from J, the gap between germline ends came to 16 bases. This CDR3 comprises 14 residues. Germline-derived CDR1 and CDR2 are MNHEY and SMNVEV (reference sequence). CDR3 region: CASSLKSTSSPLHF. The CDR3 DNA reads as TGTGCCAGCAGTTTGAAAAGTACCTCAAGCCCCCTCCACTTT.